Below are 26 T cell receptor beta chains sequenced from a single sample in a study of beta chain features in type 1 diabetes. Reverse transcribing all isolated RNA meant expressed TCRB transcripts were sequenced. Generated by immunoSEQ multiplex PCR, the TCRdb table keeps only in-frame clones and is missing some. In the table there are 850,000 to 900,000 clones, under 20% of which are singletons. The material sequenced was naive CD4+ T cells from blood. The source is a woman aged 18-29 years in good health.

This sequence joins TRBV28 and TRBJ1-2; no clear D. V lost 6 bases to trimming and J lost 7 bases, with 9 bases between them. The CDR3 has 11 amino acids. Germline V gene sequence: CDR1 MDHEN, CDR2 SYDVKM. The CDR3 protein is CASSRRFGYTF. CDR3 in DNA: TGTGCCAGCAGCCGACGGTTTGGCTACACCTTC.

The sample holds a few counts of this clone. This sequence joins TRBV29-1 and TRBJ1-2, with unresolved D. This CDR3 spans 15 amino acids. Looked up from germline, CDR1 is SQVTM and CDR2 is ANQGSEA. V dropped 0 bases and J dropped 4 bases, with 15 bases sitting between them. The CDR3 nucleotides read TGCAGCGTTGAAGATCCAGGCGGGGAGGGCTATGGCTACACCTTC. Translation gives CSVEDPGGEGYGYTF.

The V call is TRBV28, the J call TRBJ1-4, with a possible D match to TRBD1 (5 bases). The CDR3 covers 14 residues. V dropped 8 bases and J dropped 8 bases, with 18 bases sitting between them. Germline CDR1 and CDR2: MDHEN and SYDVKM. The CDR3 DNA sequence: TGTGCCAGCCTGATGGGGCCGACAAGCGAAAAACTGTTTTTT. It is translated as CASLMGPTSEKLFF.

This chain links TRBV5-1 with TRBJ1-4, with D possibly TRBD1 on 6 matching bases. This CDR3 is built from 14 residues. Trimming left V 4 bases short and J 2 bases short, with 9 bases between. Germline V gives CDR1 SGHRS, CDR2 YFSETQ. The CDR3 DNA reads as TGCGCCAGCAGCCCGAGGGGGACTAATGAAAAACTGTTTTTT. Protein sequence: CASSPRGTNEKLFF.

The V call is TRBV7-9, the J call TRBJ1-5, with 8 bases identical to TRBD1. CDR3 length: 15 residues. Germline CDR1 SEHNR, CDR2 FQNEAQ (reference sequence). The ends lost 5 bases at V and 6 bases at J; junction bases unmatched: 9. The CDR3 protein is CASSAQGQGGQPQHF. The CDR3 nucleotides read TGTGCCAGCAGCGCACAAGGACAGGGCGGTCAGCCCCAGCATTTT.

This chain uses TRBV15 with TRBJ1-6; D gene ambiguous. Trimming left V 0 bases short and J 6 bases short, with 9 bases between. The germline V gene encodes CDR1 LNHNV and CDR2 YYDKDF (reference sequence). The length of the CDR3 is 15 residues. CDR3 protein: CATSRDPGPNSPLHF. The DNA of the CDR3 is TGTGCCACCAGCAGAGACCCCGGGCCTAATTCACCCCTCCACTTT.

In its sample, this clone was seen a few times. This chain joins TRBV9 and TRBJ1-3; D is possibly TRBD1 (6 bases). The germline V and J ends were trimmed by 0 bases and 2 bases, with 12 bases remaining between them. The CDR3 runs 16 residues. Germline V gene sequence: CDR1 SGDLS, CDR2 YYNGEE. The CDR3: CASSVEVGATGNTIYF. Written as DNA, the CDR3 is TGTGCCAGCAGCGTAGAGGTGGGGGCAACTGGAAACACCATATATTTT.

The chain uses TRBV7-2 and TRBJ2-3, with a possible D match to TRBD2 (5 bases). This CDR3 has 13 residues. Germline values: CDR1 SGHTA, CDR2 FQGNSA. Trimming took off 5 bases at V and 5 bases at J, with 11 bases between the two ends. For the CDR3, the DNA is TGTGCCAGCAGCACCGGACTGCTAGATACGCAGTATTTT. This encodes CASSTGLLDTQYF.

This rearrangement joins TRBV6-1 to TRBJ1-5; the D is unclear. The CDR3 length is 13 residues. Trimming left V 6 bases short and J 4 bases short, with 10 bases between. CDR1 and CDR2 (germline): MNHNS, SASEGT. CDR3: CASRELVNQPQHF. CDR3 DNA: TGTGCCAGCAGGGAACTGGTGAATCAGCCCCAGCATTTT.

V and J are TRBV19 and TRBJ2-5; 8 bases align to TRBD1. Losses at the gene ends were 5 bases for V and 7 bases for J; bases not matched to a gene: 15. CDR3 length: 16 residues. CDR1 is LNHDA, CDR2 SQIVND, per germline (reference sequence). CDR3: CASSPAPGGLPLTQYF. In DNA form, the CDR3 reads TGTGCCAGTAGTCCCGCGCCAGGGGGCCTACCACTGACCCAGTACTTC.

This clone was counted a few times. The V and J genes are TRBV7-2 and TRBJ2-7, with D maybe TRBD1 (5 bases). This CDR3 region has 13 residues. V lost 3 bases and J lost 5, with 11 bases in between. Germline CDR1 is SGHTA and CDR2 is FQGNSA. The CDR3: CASSFAQGDEQYF. The CDR3 region has the DNA TGTGCCAGCAGCTTCGCCCAGGGCGACGAGCAGTACTTC.

The chain recombines TRBV28 with TRBJ2-2, with D tentatively TRBD1 or TRBD2 (5 bases each). CDR1 and CDR2 (germline): MDHEN, SYDVKM. V lost 6 bases, J lost 7 bases, and 9 bases lay in between. The CDR3 length is 12 residues. CDR3 sequence reads: CASSWDGGELFF. CDR3 sequence (DNA): TGTGCCAGCAGCTGGGACGGCGGGGAGCTGTTTTTT.

This chain joins TRBV15 and TRBJ2-7; 9 bases match TRBD1. After removal of 8 bases from V and 2 bases from J, the junction contained 7 bases not matched to a gene. This CDR3 is 14 amino acids long. Germline CDR1 LNHNV, CDR2 YYDKDF (reference sequence). CDR3 sequence reads: CATQIDRGTYEQYF. The CDR3 DNA reads TGTGCCACCCAAATCGACAGGGGGACCTACGAGCAGTACTTC.

The chain couples TRBV9 to TRBJ1-1; no clear D. Germline values: CDR1 SGDLS, CDR2 YYNGEE. V was shortened by 4 bases and J by 8 bases, with 15 bases between the two germline ends. The CDR3 is 13 residues long. As DNA, the CDR3 is TGTGCCAGCAGCCCCCAGGACGGGCGAGAAGCTTTCTTT. This gives the protein CASSPQDGREAFF.

This clone was counted only a few times. The chain employs TRBV6-5 and TRBJ2-7; the D gene is possibly TRBD1 (5 bases). With 0 bases removed from V and 0 bases from J, the gap between germline ends came to 9 bases. The CDR3 has 15 amino acids. Germline V gene lookup returns CDR1 MNHEY and CDR2 SVGAGI. Here the CDR3 reads CASSYSAGRSYEQYF. CDR3 nucleotide sequence: TGTGCCAGCAGTTACTCGGCAGGGCGCTCCTACGAGCAGTACTTC.

The chain employs TRBV5-1 and TRBJ2-1; D is uncertain. The V end was cut by 0 bases, the J end by 3 bases, with 7 bases between. The CDR3 runs to 14 residues. Per the germline V gene, CDR1 is SGHRS and CDR2 is YFSETQ. CDR3 sequence: CASSLGLRYNEQFF. CDR3 nucleotide sequence: TGCGCCAGCAGCTTGGGACTCCGCTACAATGAGCAGTTCTTC. The full variable domain, in which reference TRBV5-1 and TRBJ2-1 provide the parts outside the CDR3, is KAGVTQTPRYLIKTRGQQVTLSCSPISGHRSVSWYQQTPGQGLQFLFEYFSETQRNKGNFPGRFSGRQFSNSRSEMNVSTLELGDSALYLCASSLGLRYNEQFFGPGTRLTVL.

The genes are TRBV10-3 and TRBJ1-4; 7 positions match TRBD1. Per germline, CDR1 ENHRY and CDR2 SYGVKD. The CDR3 extends over 17 amino acids. The junction had 21 bases not matched to a gene; V was cut back by 8 bases and J by 9 bases. Here the CDR3 DNA reads TGTGCCATCTCTTCTGGGGGGGGGACAGCGTCTTTTCAAAAACTGTTTTTT. This translates into CAISSGGGTASFQKLFF.

This rearrangement joins TRBV10-3 to TRBJ2-2, with D unclear. The germline V gene encodes CDR1 ENHRY and CDR2 SYGVKD. The CDR3 runs to 10 residues. Trimming left V 10 bases short and J 5 bases short, with 5 bases between. The DNA of the CDR3 is TGTGCCACCACGACCGGGGAGCTGTTTTTT. Translated: CATTTGELFF.

This clone was seen ten or more times. This chain joins TRBV14 and TRBJ1-1; D not resolved. The V and J ends lost 2 bases and 4 bases respectively, with 5 bases between them. The CDR3 loop spans 12 amino acids. Germline CDR1 is SGHDN and CDR2 is FVKESK. CDR3 sequence reads: CASSQRRTEAFF. In DNA form, the CDR3 reads TGTGCCAGCAGCCAACGGCGCACTGAAGCTTTCTTT.

This clone was recorded only once. V and J are TRBV6-1 and TRBJ2-7, with 8 bases aligning to TRBD1. Trimming took 0 bases from V and 6 from J; bases not matched to a gene: 10. The CDR3 sequence is 16 residues long. Germline V gene data show CDR1 as MNHNS and CDR2 as SASEGT. CDR3 amino acids: CASSEARQGPQREQYF. DNA for the CDR3: TGTGCCAGCAGTGAAGCCCGACAGGGGCCCCAACGCGAGCAGTACTTC.

The V and J genes are TRBV5-1 and TRBJ2-1; possible D gene TRBD2, 5 bases. Germline CDR1 is SGHRS and CDR2 is YFSETQ. This CDR3 region has 17 residues. V was cut by 4 bases and J by 8 bases, with 25 bases left in between. CDR3 region: CASSRPPTTLAQDEQFF. CDR3 nucleotide sequence: TGCGCCAGCAGCCGACCCCCGACTACCCTGGCTCAGGATGAGCAGTTCTTC.

This clone turned up a few times. This chain connects TRBV6-5 to TRBJ1-2; D unresolved. The CDR3 length is 15 residues. V was shortened by 0 bases and J by 1 base, with 9 bases between the two germline ends. Germline CDR1 reads MNHEY; CDR2 reads SVGAGI. The CDR3 protein is CASSYSIGLNYGYTF. The DNA for the CDR3 is TGTGCCAGCAGTTACTCAATCGGGCTTAACTATGGCTACACCTTC.

The CDR3 region is CASGTSGSSTDTQYF. The CDR3, as DNA: TGCGCCAGCGGGACTAGCGGGAGTAGCACAGATACGCAGTATTTT. The chain uses TRBV5-1 and TRBJ2-3; the match to TRBD2 covers 14 bases. CDR3 size: 15 residues. V shed 7 bases, J shed 0 bases, and the junction held 1 base outside the gene matches. Per the germline V gene, CDR1 is SGHRS and CDR2 is YFSETQ. The variable domain in full, with the rest retrieved from reference TRBV5-1 and TRBJ2-3, is KAGVTQTPRYLIKTRGQQVTLSCSPISGHRSVSWYQQTPGQGLQFLFEYFSETQRNKGNFPGRFSGRQFSNSRSEMNVSTLELGDSALYLCASGTSGSSTDTQYFGPGTRLTVL.

The chain carries TRBV29-1 and TRBJ2-1, with 10 bases lining up with TRBD1. Germline CDR1 SQVTM, CDR2 ANQGSEA. V dropped 4 bases and J dropped 8; count of bases not matched to a gene: 14. The CDR3 is 16 residues long. The CDR3 DNA reads TGCAGCGTTGGGGGACAGGGGACACCGGGCCTCGATGAGCAGTTCTTC. This gives the protein CSVGGQGTPGLDEQFF.

The J gene is TRBJ2-2, the V gene TRBV28; the D call may be TRBD1 or TRBD2 (6 bases each). The germline V gene has CDR1 MDHEN and CDR2 SYDVKM. The CDR3 has 15 amino acids. Trimming took 3 bases from V and 4 from J, leaving 12 bases between them. The CDR3 sequence is CASSFGGPSTGELFF. CDR3 in DNA: TGTGCCAGCAGTTTTGGGGGGCCGAGCACCGGGGAGCTGTTTTTT. Variable domain in full (rest from reference TRBV28 and TRBJ2-2): DVKVTQSSRYLVKRTGEKVFLECVQDMDHENMFWYRQDPGLGLRLIYFSYDVKMKEKGDIPEGYSVSREKKERFSLILESASTNQTSMYLCASSFGGPSTGELFFGEGSRLTVL.

In its sample, this clone was seen a few times. The chain uses TRBV11-2 and TRBJ2-1, with 8 bases matching TRBD1. This CDR3 is 15 amino acids long. Germline V gene sequence: CDR1 SGHAT, CDR2 FQNNGV. Trimming took 5 bases from V and 3 from J; bases not matched to a gene: 6. Written as DNA, the CDR3 is TGTGCCAGCAGCCCCACAGGGGGTAGCTACAATGAGCAGTTCTTC. This codes for CASSPTGGSYNEQFF.